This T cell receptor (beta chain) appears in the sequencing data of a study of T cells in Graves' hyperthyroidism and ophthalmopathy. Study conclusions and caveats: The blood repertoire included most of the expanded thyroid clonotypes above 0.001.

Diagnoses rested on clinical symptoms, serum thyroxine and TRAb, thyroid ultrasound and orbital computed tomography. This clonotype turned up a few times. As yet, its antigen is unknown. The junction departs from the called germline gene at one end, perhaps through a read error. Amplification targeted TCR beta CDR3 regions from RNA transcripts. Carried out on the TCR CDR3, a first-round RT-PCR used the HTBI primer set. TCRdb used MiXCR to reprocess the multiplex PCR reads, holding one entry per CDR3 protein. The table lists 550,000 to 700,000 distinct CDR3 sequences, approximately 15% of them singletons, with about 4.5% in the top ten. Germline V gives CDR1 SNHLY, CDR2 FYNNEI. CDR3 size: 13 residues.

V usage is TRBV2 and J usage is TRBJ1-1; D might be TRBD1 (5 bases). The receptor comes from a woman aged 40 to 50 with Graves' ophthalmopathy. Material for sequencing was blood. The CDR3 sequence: CASSEGLRAEAFF. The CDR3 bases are TGTGCCAGCAGCGAAGGGCTCAGGGCCGAGGCTTTCTTT.